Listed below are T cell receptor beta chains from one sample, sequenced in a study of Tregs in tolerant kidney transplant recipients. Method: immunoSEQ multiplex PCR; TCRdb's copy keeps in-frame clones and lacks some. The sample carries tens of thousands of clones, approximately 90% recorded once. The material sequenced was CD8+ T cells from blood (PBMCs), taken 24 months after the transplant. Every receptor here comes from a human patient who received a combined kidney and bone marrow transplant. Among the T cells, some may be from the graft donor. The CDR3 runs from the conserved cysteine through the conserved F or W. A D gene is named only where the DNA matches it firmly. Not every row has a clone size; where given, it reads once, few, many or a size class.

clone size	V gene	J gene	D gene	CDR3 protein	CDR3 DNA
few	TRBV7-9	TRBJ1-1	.	CASSSGLGGTEAFF	TGTGCCAGCAGTTCCGGGTTAGGGGGCACTGAAGCTTTCTTT
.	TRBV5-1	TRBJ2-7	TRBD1	CASSSGTAYEQYF	TGCGCCAGCAGCTCCGGGACAGCTTACGAGCAGTACTTC
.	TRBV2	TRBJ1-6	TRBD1	CASSELSFGQGDSPLHF	TGTGCCAGCAGTGAATTAAGCTTTGGACAGGGTGATTCACCCCTCCACTTT
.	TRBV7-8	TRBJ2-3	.	CASSPGVWDTQYF	TGTGCCAGCAGCCCAGGGGTCTGGGATACGCAGTATTTT
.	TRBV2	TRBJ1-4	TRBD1	CAISKQGAREKLFF	TGTGCCATCTCGAAACAGGGGGCTCGAGAAAAACTGTTTTTT
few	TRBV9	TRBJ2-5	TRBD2	CASSSGLSGGETQYF	TGTGCCAGCAGCTCGGGACTATCCGGGGGAGAGACCCAGTACTTC
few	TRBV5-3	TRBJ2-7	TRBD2	CASSEGRRGDFEQYF	TGTGCCAGCAGCGAGGGGCGGCGGGGGGACTTCGAGCAGTACTTC
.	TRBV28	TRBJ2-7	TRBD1	CASSSPRQGTYEQYF	TGTGCCAGCAGTTCCCCGAGACAGGGGACCTACGAGCAGTACTTC
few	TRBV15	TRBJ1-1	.	CATSSSLGNTEAFF	TGTGCCACCAGCAGTTCCCTAGGGAACACTGAAGCTTTCTTT
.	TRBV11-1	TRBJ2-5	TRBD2	CASSLAGLEETQYF	TGTGCCAGCAGCTTAGCGGGACTAGAAGAGACCCAGTACTTC
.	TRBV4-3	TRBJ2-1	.	CASSQTAVSSSYNEQFF	TGCGCCAGCAGCCAGACAGCTGTCTCGAGCTCCTACAATGAGCAGTTCTTC
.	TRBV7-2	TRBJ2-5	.	CASSLESFVRGETQYF	TGTGCCAGCAGCTTAGAGAGCTTCGTACGTGGAGAGACCCAGTACTTC
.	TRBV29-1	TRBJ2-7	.	CSASPGVPYEQYF	TGCAGCGCTTCCCCCGGGGTCCCCTACGAGCAGTACTTC
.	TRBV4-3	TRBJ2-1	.	CASRRARDSYNEQFF	TGCGCCAGCAGGAGAGCCAGGGACTCCTACAATGAGCAGTTCTTC
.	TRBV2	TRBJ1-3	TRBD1	CASKGQGISGNTIYF	TGTGCCAGCAAAGGACAGGGCATCTCTGGAAACACCATATATTTT
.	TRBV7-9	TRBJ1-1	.	CASSPSAEAFF	TGTGCCAGCAGCCCATCAGCTGAAGCTTTCTTT
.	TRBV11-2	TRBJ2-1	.	CASSPPGISNEQFF	TGTGCCAGCAGCCCTCCCGGGATTTCCAATGAGCAGTTCTTC
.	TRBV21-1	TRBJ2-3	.	CASSKALNRESYTDTQYF	TGTGCCAGCAGCAAAGCGCTAAACAGGGAAAGTTACACAGATACGCAGTATTTT
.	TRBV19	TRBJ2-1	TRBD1	CASSNGDRAYNEQFF	TGTGCCAGTAGTAATGGGGACAGGGCGTACAATGAGCAGTTCTTC
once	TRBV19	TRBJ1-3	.	CASSIATRSERNTIYF	TGTGCCAGTAGTATAGCGACTCGCTCGGAAAGAAACACCATATATTTT
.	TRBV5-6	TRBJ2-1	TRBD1	CASSLDRGLGYNEQFF	TGTGCCAGCAGCTTGGACAGGGGGCTTGGGTACAATGAGCAGTTCTTC
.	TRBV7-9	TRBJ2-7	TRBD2	CASSLVGGGLPYEQYF	TGTGCCAGCAGCTTAGTGGGGGGGGGATTACCATACGAGCAGTACTTC
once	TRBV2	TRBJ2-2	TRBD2	CASRGLAGAGGELFF	TGTGCCAGCAGGGGACTAGCGGGGGCGGGCGGGGAGCTGTTTTTT
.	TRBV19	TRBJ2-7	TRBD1	CASSTRTGVKVYEQYF	TGTGCCAGTAGTACCCGGACAGGGGTAAAAGTCTACGAGCAGTACTTC
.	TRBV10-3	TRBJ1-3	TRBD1	CAINDRGLGNTIYF	TGTGCCATCAACGACAGGGGTCTTGGAAACACCATATATTTT
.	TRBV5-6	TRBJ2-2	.	CASSWGDTGELFF	TGTGCCAGCAGCTGGGGGGACACCGGGGAGCTGTTTTTT
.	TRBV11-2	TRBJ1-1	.	CASSLVGGATEAFF	TGTGCCAGCAGCTTAGTTGGGGGGGCCACTGAAGCTTTCTTT
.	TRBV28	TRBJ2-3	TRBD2	CASSLRLAGRTTDTQYF	TGTGCCAGCAGTTTGCGCCTAGCGGGACGAACCACAGATACGCAGTATTTT
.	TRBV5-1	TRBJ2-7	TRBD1	CASSSPRGLHYNVGYEQYF	TGCGCCAGCAGCTCACCCAGGGGGTTGCACTACAATGTCGGGTACGAGCAGTACTTC
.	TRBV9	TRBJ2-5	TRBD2	CASSVEDIAGNAETQYF	TGTGCCAGCAGCGTCGAGGACATAGCGGGGAACGCGGAGACCCAGTACTTC
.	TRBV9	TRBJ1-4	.	CASSDPPGGTNEKLFF	TGTGCCAGCAGCGACCCCCCGGGGGGAACTAATGAAAAACTGTTTTTT
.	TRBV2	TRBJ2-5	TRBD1	CASTRTGGETQYF	TGTGCCAGCACCCGGACAGGTGGGGAGACCCAGTACTTC
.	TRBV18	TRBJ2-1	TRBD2	CASSGTSIYNEQFF	TGTGCCAGCTCAGGGACTAGTATCTACAATGAGCAGTTCTTC
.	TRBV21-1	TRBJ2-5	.	CASGGPGGSETQYF	TGTGCCAGCGGGGGACCGGGGGGTTCAGAGACCCAGTACTTC
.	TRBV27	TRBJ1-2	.	CASSPSGQIYGYPF	TGTGCCAGCAGTCCCTCTGGACAGATCTATGGCTACCCCTTC
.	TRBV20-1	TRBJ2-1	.	CSATIYNEQFF	TGCAGTGCGACAATCTACAATGAGCAGTTCTTC
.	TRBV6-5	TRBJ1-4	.	CASSYVGGKLFF	TGTGCCAGCAGTTACGTGGGGGGAAAACTGTTTTTT
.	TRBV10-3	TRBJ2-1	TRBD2	CAISEFTSAGGAANEQFF	TGTGCCATCAGTGAGTTCACCTCGGCCGGGGGGGCCGCCAATGAGCAGTTCTTC
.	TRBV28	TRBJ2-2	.	CASSLGGTGELFF	TGTGCCAGCAGTTTAGGGGGGACCGGGGAGCTGTTTTTT
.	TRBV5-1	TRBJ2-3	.	CASSLVEADTQYF	TGCGCCAGCAGCTTGGTCGAGGCAGATACGCAGTATTTT
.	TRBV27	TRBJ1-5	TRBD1	CASSSHQGADQPQHF	TGTGCCAGCAGTTCACACCAGGGGGCTGATCAGCCCCAGCATTTT
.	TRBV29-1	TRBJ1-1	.	CSVHQGGVEAFF	TGCAGCGTCCACCAAGGGGGGGTTGAAGCTTTCTTT
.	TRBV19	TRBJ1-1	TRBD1	CASSTRDRMTEAFF	TGTGCCAGTAGTACCAGGGACAGAATGACTGAAGCTTTCTTT
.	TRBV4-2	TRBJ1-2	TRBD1	CASSQTHGQANYGYTF	TGTGCCAGCAGCCAAACCCACGGACAGGCTAACTATGGCTACACCTTC
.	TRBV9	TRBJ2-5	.	CASSARIGGSQETQYF	TGTGCCAGCAGCGCCAGAATTGGGGGGAGTCAAGAGACCCAGTACTTC
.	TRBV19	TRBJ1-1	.	CASSLETRGSTEAFF	TGTGCCAGTAGTCTAGAGACCCGGGGGAGTACTGAAGCTTTCTTT
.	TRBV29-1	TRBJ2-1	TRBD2	CSALAGGPGEQLF	TGCAGCGCGCTAGCGGGAGGGCCTGGTGAGCAGCTCTTC
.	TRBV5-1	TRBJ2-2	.	CASSFPSTGGNTGELFF	TGCGCCAGCAGCTTCCCCTCGACAGGAGGGAACACCGGGGAGCTGTTTTTT
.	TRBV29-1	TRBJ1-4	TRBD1	CSAGDRGELFF	TGCAGCGCCGGAGACAGGGGGGAACTGTTTTTT
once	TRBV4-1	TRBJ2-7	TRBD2	CASSHRLAGAEQYF	TGCGCCAGCAGCCACAGACTAGCGGGAGCCGAGCAGTACTTC
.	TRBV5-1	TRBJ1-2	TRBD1	CASNTGDGYTF	TGCGCCAGCAATACAGGGGACGGCTACACCTTC
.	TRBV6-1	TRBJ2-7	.	CASTPDSGLYEQYF	TGTGCCAGCACTCCGGACAGTGGTCTCTACGAGCAGTACTTC